Ten or more counts support the clone carrying this TCR beta chain. Its cognate antigen is unknown. Using its own MiXCR run on the 5' RACE reads, TCRdb lists one record per CDR3 protein. The sample contains 95,000 to 100,000 distinct CDR3 sequences, approximately 5.5% of which appear only once. The CDR3 totals 14 residues. Germline values: CDR1 SGHDT, CDR2 YYEEEE. The ends lost 0 bases at V and 9 bases at J; junction bases unmatched: 2. This specimen belongs to a study of T cells after yellow fever vaccination. Overall study results and limits: Peak timing came faster in the weaker secondary response, day 5 versus 15. The CD4 compartment and the CD8 compartment contained a small share of clonotypes in common.

The sequence came from a man aged 18 to 29 who received the YFV17D yellow fever vaccine. Sample: CD8+ T cells sorted from PBMCs, taken 10 days after the yellow fever booster vaccination. The chain joins TRBV5-6 to TRBJ2-1, with 11 bases identical to TRBD2. CDR3 sequence reads: CASSLELAGVEQFF. The CDR3 nucleotides are TGTGCCAGCAGCTTGGAACTAGCGGGGGTTGAGCAGTTCTTC.